These 8 T cell receptor beta chains were sequenced from one sample in a study of blood T cell repertoires in COVID-19. Sequencing used immunoSEQ multiplex PCR; TCRdb keeps in-frame clones, though not all of them. The table has 150,000 to 190,000 clones, around 89% seen once; the top ten hold approximately 15%. Material: peripheral blood. All receptors come from a woman in her thirties or forties with acute or convalescent COVID-19.

The J gene is TRBJ1-2, the V gene TRBV3-1 (or the pseudogene TRBV3-2); the D is unclear. The V end lost 0 bases, the J end lost 5 bases, and 4 bases lay between the germline ends. The CDR3 is 12 amino acids. In germline, CDR1 is LGHDT, CDR2 YNNKEL (reference sequence). CDR3: CASSQDPYGYTF. DNA for the CDR3: TGTGCCAGCAGCCAAGATCCATATGGCTACACCTTC.

This chain connects TRBV19 to TRBJ2-4; a weak D match, TRBD1 (6 bases). The V gene lost 6 bases and the J gene lost 3 bases, with 21 bases spanning the gap. CDR1 and CDR2 from the germline V gene are LNHDA and SQIVND (reference sequence). CDR3 size: 17 residues. CDR3: CASSPGGALYGKNIQYF. CDR3 DNA: TGTGCCAGTAGCCCTGGGGGCGCGCTTTACGGCAAAAACATTCAGTACTTC. Drawing the rest from reference TRBV19 and TRBJ2-4, the complete variable domain is DGGITQSPKYLFRKEGQNVTLSCEQNLNHDAMYWYRQDPGQGLRLIYYSQIVNDFQKGDIAEGYSVSREKKESFPLTVTSAQKNPTAFYLCASSPGGALYGKNIQYFGAGTRLSVL.

This chain links TRBV5-1 with TRBJ2-3, with D possibly TRBD1 on 5 matching bases. This CDR3 spans 15 amino acids. Germline loops: CDR1 SGHRS, CDR2 YFSETQ. The ends were cut back, 0 bases at V and 1 base at J, with 9 bases in the middle. CDR3 nucleotide sequence: TGCGCCAGCAGCTTGGCCAAGGGGCGCACAGATACGCAGTATTTT. This codes for CASSLAKGRTDTQYF.

J is TRBJ2-7 and V is TRBV27; D is uncertain. The CDR3 sequence is 13 residues long. Trimming pared 8 bases from V and 2 bases from J, leaving 13 bases between. Germline V gene sequence: CDR1 MNHEY, CDR2 SMNVEV (reference sequence). The CDR3 spells CASLSRTTYEQYF. CDR3 nucleotide sequence: TGTGCCAGCCTTAGCCGAACCACCTACGAGCAGTACTTC.

The chain has TRBV23-1 and TRBJ2-7; no firm D call. TRBV23-1 carries the ORF label, with uncertain function. Trimming pared 6 bases from V and 1 base from J, leaving 16 bases between. The CDR3 is 15 amino acids. In DNA, the CDR3 is TGCGCCAGCAGATTCGTACTCCCAGGATCCTACGAGCAGTACTTC. It codes for CASRFVLPGSYEQYF.

The rearrangement joins TRBV5-4 to TRBJ1-1; TRBD1 is a possible D gene (5 bases). With 4 bases removed from V and 0 bases from J, the gap between germline ends came to 13 bases. Per the germline V gene, CDR1 is SGHNT and CDR2 is YYREEE (reference sequence). This CDR3 comprises 15 residues. In DNA form, the CDR3 reads TGTGCCAGCAGCCTTTGGGGCGGGATGAACACTGAAGCTTTCTTT. Its translation: CASSLWGGMNTEAFF. Complete variable domain (other parts from reference TRBV5-4 and TRBJ1-1): ETGVTQSPTHLIKTRGQQVTLRCSSQSGHNTVSWYQQALGQGPQFIFQYYREEENGRGNFPPRFSGLQFPNYSSELNVNALELDDSALYLCASSLWGGMNTEAFFGQGTRLTVV.

V usage is TRBV6-6 and J usage is TRBJ2-4; tentatively, D is TRBD1 (8 bases). CDR1 is MNHNY, CDR2 SVGAGI, per germline (reference sequence). Trimming stripped 5 bases from V and 6 bases from J, with 23 bases between. The CDR3 consists of 17 residues. The CDR3 sequence: CASSLRGTGGTGNIQYF. The CDR3 DNA is TGTGCCAGCAGTCTGCGGGGGACAGGAGGAACGGGAAACATTCAGTACTTC.

The chain combines TRBV3-1 (or the pseudogene TRBV3-2) with TRBJ1-3; 7 bases are shared with TRBD1. After removal of 5 bases from V and 3 bases from J, the junction contained 1 base not matched to a gene. The CDR3 is made up of 13 amino acids. CDR1 and CDR2 from the germline V gene are LGHDT and YNNKEL (reference sequence). CDR3 amino acids: CASSDRVGNTIYF. CDR3 nucleotides: TGTGCCAGCAGCGACAGGGTTGGAAACACCATATATTTT.